This T cell receptor (beta chain) was identified during a study of blood T cell repertoires in COVID-19. On the study more broadly: From the United States, Italy and Spain came samples of acute and convalescent COVID-19. The analysed material was cDNA or gDNA that came from T cells, B-cell-depleted T cells, or PBMCs.

The CDR3 covers 16 residues. Trimming took 0 bases from V and 3 from J; bases not matched to a gene: 8. Germline lookup yields CDR1 MNHEY and CDR2 SVGAGI. The table came from immunoSEQ multiplex PCR; TCRdb's copy has only in-frame clones and leaves some out. The sample yields over 450,000 clones, approximately 89% seen once. This TCR was recovered from a man aged 18-30 years with COVID-19, enrolled during active disease. Sample: peripheral blood. This rearrangement joins TRBV6-5 to TRBJ2-7; 7 bases line up with TRBD2. The CDR3 DNA follows: TGTGCCAGCAGTTACTCGAGTGGCGGGGGTTACTACGAGCAGTACTTC. Amino acids: CASSYSSGGGYYEQYF.